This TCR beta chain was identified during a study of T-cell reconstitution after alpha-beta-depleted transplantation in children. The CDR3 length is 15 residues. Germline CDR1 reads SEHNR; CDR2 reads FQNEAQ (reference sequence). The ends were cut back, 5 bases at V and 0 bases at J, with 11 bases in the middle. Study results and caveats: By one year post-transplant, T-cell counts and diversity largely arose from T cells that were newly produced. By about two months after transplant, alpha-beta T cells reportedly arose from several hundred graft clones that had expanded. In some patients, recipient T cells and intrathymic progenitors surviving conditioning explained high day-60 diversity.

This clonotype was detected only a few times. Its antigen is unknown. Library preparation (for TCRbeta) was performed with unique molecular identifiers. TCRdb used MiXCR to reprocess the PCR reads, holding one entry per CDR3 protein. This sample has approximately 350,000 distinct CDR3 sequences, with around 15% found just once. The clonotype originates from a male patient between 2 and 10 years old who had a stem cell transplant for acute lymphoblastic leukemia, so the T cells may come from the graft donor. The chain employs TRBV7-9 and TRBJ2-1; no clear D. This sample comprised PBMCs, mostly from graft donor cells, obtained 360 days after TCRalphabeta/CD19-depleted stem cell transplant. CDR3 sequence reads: CASSQRDSSYNEQFF. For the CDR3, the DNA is TGTGCCAGCAGCCAAAGAGATAGCTCCTACAATGAGCAGTTCTTC.